Listed below are T cell receptor beta chains from one sample, sequenced in a study of naive and memory T cell subsets. TCRdb analysed the UMI-ligation and nested PCR reads with MiXCR anew, one entry per CDR3 protein. The sample has roughly 40,000 distinct CDR3 sequences, about an eighth seen once; the top ten hold roughly a fifth. The sequenced sample consisted of effector memory CD4+ T cells from blood. The receptors here all came from a human donor in good health. CDR3s include the opening cysteine and the closing phenylalanine or tryptophan. The order of the fields is J gene, clone size, V gene, CDR3 protein. For some rows the clone size is stated as once, few or many, or as a class when expanded; others skip it.

J: TRBJ1-5; size: many; V: TRBV6-6; CDR3: CASSYSSGAQPQHF
J: TRBJ2-7; size: many; V: TRBV5-1; CDR3: CASGTEYYEQYF
J: TRBJ2-7; size: many; V: TRBV7-2; CDR3: CASSLAGISYEQYF
J: TRBJ1-2; size: many; V: TRBV30; CDR3: CAWRRQGASYGYTF
J: TRBJ2-3; size: few; V: TRBV19; CDR3: CASSPRTSTDTQYF
J: TRBJ2-4; size: medium-sized; V: TRBV7-8; CDR3: CASSLGDKNIQYF
J: TRBJ2-7; size: few; V: TRBV6-2/TRBV6-3; CDR3: CASRPDPTYEQYF
J: TRBJ2-1; size: many; V: TRBV12-3/TRBV12-4; CDR3: CASSLLRHRNNEQFF
J: TRBJ2-1; size: few; V: TRBV6-2/TRBV6-3; CDR3: CASLSGGYSSYNEQFF
J: TRBJ1-1; size: large; V: TRBV14; CDR3: CASSQFNTEAFF
J: TRBJ1-5; size: NA; V: TRBV28; CDR3: CASRTRARTGGHQPQHF
J: TRBJ2-4; size: many; V: TRBV7-9; CDR3: CASSPVGPKNIQYF
J: TRBJ2-6; size: few; V: TRBV7-9; CDR3: CASSGMTGTSYSGANVLTF
J: TRBJ2-3; size: few; V: TRBV20-1; CDR3: CSARTLAGGGAGTDTQYF
J: TRBJ1-5; size: NA; V: TRBV20-1; CDR3: CSASHRGDQPQHF
J: TRBJ2-7; size: many; V: TRBV24-1; CDR3: CATSRGNSYEQYF
J: TRBJ2-3; size: many; V: TRBV5-1; CDR3: CASSLGPETRTDTQYF
J: TRBJ2-1; size: many; V: TRBV11-2; CDR3: CASSVSGSGDNEQFF
J: TRBJ2-2; size: many; V: TRBV12-5; CDR3: CASGWRTGELFF
J: TRBJ2-5; size: many; V: TRBV4-1; CDR3: CASSQPFLRETQYF
J: TRBJ2-7; size: few; V: TRBV27; CDR3: CASSLSGRTYEQYF
J: TRBJ2-5; size: many; V: TRBV5-6; CDR3: CASSAEETQYF
J: TRBJ2-5; size: NA; V: TRBV20-1; CDR3: CSATRSGQETQYF
J: TRBJ1-5; size: NA; V: TRBV5-1; CDR3: CASSASGSVDQPQHF
J: TRBJ1-1; size: NA; V: TRBV27; CDR3: CASSPLTGTEAFF
J: TRBJ1-6; size: many; V: TRBV7-2; CDR3: CASSLQGTESPLHF
J: TRBJ2-7; size: many; V: TRBV7-2; CDR3: CASSPPGNVGGNPYEQYF
J: TRBJ1-3; size: few; V: TRBV6-5; CDR3: CASSPLRAGESGNTIYF
J: TRBJ2-1; size: many; V: TRBV7-9; CDR3: CASSLAEWGEQFF
J: TRBJ2-2; size: NA; V: TRBV21-1; CDR3: CASSKERSGRALTGELFF
J: TRBJ2-5; size: NA; V: TRBV29-1; CDR3: CSVGAVQETQYF
J: TRBJ2-1; size: many; V: TRBV7-9; CDR3: CASSLVSAEQFF
J: TRBJ2-1; size: NA; V: TRBV7-9; CDR3: CASSLDTRNEQFF
J: TRBJ2-5; size: NA; V: TRBV7-9; CDR3: CASSPQGALETQYF
J: TRBJ2-3; size: NA; V: TRBV12-3/TRBV12-4; CDR3: CASTTGTSGRGDTQYF
J: TRBJ2-1; size: NA; V: TRBV5-1; CDR3: CASSFGLWNEQFF
J: TRBJ2-2; size: NA; V: TRBV9; CDR3: CASSVVPATGELFF
J: TRBJ1-5; size: many; V: TRBV4-1; CDR3: CASSQGRRTGLDQPQHF
J: TRBJ1-3; size: NA; V: TRBV12-3/TRBV12-4; CDR3: CASHTRNTIYF
J: TRBJ1-1; size: NA; V: TRBV30; CDR3: CACGQNTEAFF
J: TRBJ2-6; size: few; V: TRBV6-2/TRBV6-3; CDR3: CASSYTGAGANVLTF
J: TRBJ1-1; size: many; V: TRBV10-3; CDR3: CAINDRVGTEAFF
J: TRBJ2-7; size: few; V: TRBV7-9; CDR3: CASRKLAGSYEQYF
J: TRBJ1-2; size: medium-sized; V: TRBV2; CDR3: CASSELGNYGYTF
J: TRBJ1-2; size: few; V: TRBV5-5; CDR3: CASSPMWGALYGYTF
J: TRBJ2-7; size: NA; V: TRBV20-1; CDR3: CSAATGHEQYF
J: TRBJ1-2; size: NA; V: TRBV19; CDR3: CASSIGTANSYGYTF
J: TRBJ2-4; size: few; V: TRBV2; CDR3: CASSIRDPVRENIQYF
J: TRBJ2-7; size: medium-sized; V: TRBV5-1; CDR3: CASSPRGAGVSNEQYF
J: TRBJ2-2; size: NA; V: TRBV15; CDR3: CATSKRQGGIGELFF
J: TRBJ2-3; size: many; V: TRBV10-3; CDR3: CATGEGLANTDTQYF
J: TRBJ1-2; size: NA; V: TRBV23-1; CDR3: CASSHPGPGGPINYGYTF
J: TRBJ2-4; size: few; V: TRBV20-1; CDR3: CSARDLTGTLAKNIQYF
J: TRBJ2-3; size: medium-sized; V: TRBV20-1; CDR3: CSPRLAGGADTQYF
J: TRBJ2-2; size: NA; V: TRBV12-3/TRBV12-4; CDR3: CASKLGQGTGELFF
J: TRBJ1-2; size: few; V: TRBV28; CDR3: CASSLQGALGYTF
J: TRBJ2-1; size: few; V: TRBV3-1; CDR3: CASTRDRGTYNEQFF
J: TRBJ2-6; size: few; V: TRBV12-3/TRBV12-4; CDR3: CASSGGQGFAGANVLTF
J: TRBJ1-1; size: NA; V: TRBV19; CDR3: CASSIRGVNTEAFF